The 17 T cell receptor beta chains reported below all come from one sample, sequenced in a study of blood T cell repertoires in COVID-19. TCRdb keeps only in-frame clones here, not all; method: immunoSEQ multiplex PCR. Among some 85,000 clones listed, about nine tenths were seen once. Sequenced material: peripheral blood. The receptors here all came from a man aged 50 or older with acute or convalescent COVID-19.

V is TRBV15 and J is TRBJ2-1; TRBD1 agrees at 7 bases. CDR3 length equals 12 residues. Germline CDR1 and CDR2: LNHNV and YYDKDF (reference sequence). The V gene end was trimmed by 6 bases and the J gene end by 8 bases; junction bases not matched to a gene: 4. The CDR3 region is CATSNRGYEQFF. The CDR3 nucleotides are TGTGCCACCAGTAACAGGGGCTATGAGCAGTTCTTC.

This clone was counted only a few times. The rearrangement joins TRBV6-5 to TRBJ1-2; TRBD1 matches 7 bases. The CDR3 loop spans 13 amino acids. Germline CDR1 is MNHEY and CDR2 is SVGAGI. Trimming at V came to 5 bases and at J to 5 bases, leaving 5 bases not matched to a gene. The CDR3: CASSRDSGYGYTF. The DNA for the CDR3 is TGTGCCAGCAGTCGGGACAGCGGGTATGGCTACACCTTC.

This chain links TRBV20-1 with TRBJ1-1; D gene unclear. Germline CDR1 reads DFQATT; CDR2 reads SNEGSKA (reference sequence). The CDR3 is made up of 11 amino acids. V lost 4 bases to trimming and J lost 6 bases, with 9 bases between them. CDR3 nucleotide sequence: TGCAGTGCTACAGAACGGGCTGAAGCTTTCTTT. Residues: CSATERAEAFF.

The J gene is TRBJ2-3, the V gene TRBV4-2, with 9 bases identical to TRBD2. The CDR3 length is 15 residues. The germline CDR1 and CDR2 sequences are LGHNA and YNFKEQ. V gave up 0 bases and J gave up 6 bases; unmatched junction bases: 4. The CDR3 here is CASSQDPRGGDTQYF. Here the CDR3 DNA reads TGTGCCAGCAGCCAAGATCCGCGGGGGGGGGATACGCAGTATTTT.

V and J are TRBV4-1 and TRBJ1-2; no clear D. V was shortened by 5 bases and J by 4 bases, with 8 bases between the two germline ends. CDR1 is MGHRA and CDR2 is YSYEKL in the germline V gene. This CDR3 is 12 amino acids long. CDR3 in DNA: TGCGCCAGCAGCTCACCAGTCTATGGCTACACCTTC. It specifies CASSSPVYGYTF.

Concerning this clone itself: Different DNA sequences within this sample yield the same CDR3. CDR3 DNA: TGTGCCAGCAGACCCGGGACAGCTTATGGCTACACCTTC. Its protein product is CASRPGTAYGYTF. The rearrangement joins TRBV6-5 to TRBJ1-2; 7 nucleotides match TRBD1. Germline CDR1 is MNHEY and CDR2 is SVGAGI. V gave up 6 bases and J gave up 5 bases; unmatched junction bases: 6. CDR3 length equals 13 residues.

V gene TRBV6-1 combines with J gene TRBJ2-7; D is possibly TRBD1 (6 bases). CDR3 length: 15 amino acids. Germline CDR1 reads MNHNS; CDR2 reads SASEGT. V gave up 3 bases and J gave up 3 bases, with 15 bases separating them. The CDR3 DNA reads TGTGCCAGCAGTGAGGCGGACAGCTATATCTACGAGCAGTACTTC. Translating gives CASSEADSYIYEQYF.

CDR3 DNA: TGTGCCTGGAGTGGACTCGGCGACTATGGCTACACCTTC. Translated: CAWSGLGDYGYTF. J is TRBJ1-2 and V is TRBV30; D unresolved. This CDR3 region has 13 residues. The V gene lost 1 base and the J gene lost 3 bases, with 9 bases spanning the gap. The germline V gene has CDR1 GTSNPN and CDR2 SVGIG (reference sequence).

The gene calls are TRBV7-2 and TRBJ1-4; TRBD1 agrees at 8 bases. CDR1 and CDR2 from the germline V gene are SGHTA and FQGNSA. The CDR3 sequence is 16 residues long. After removal of 4 bases from V and 8 bases from J, the junction contained 12 bases not matched to a gene. Here the CDR3 DNA reads TGTGCCAGCAGCTCGTTGGTTGGCAGGGGGCACGAAAAACTGTTTTTT. Translating it yields CASSSLVGRGHEKLFF.

In its sample, this clone was seen a few times. This chain joins TRBV5-4 and TRBJ1-2; D might be TRBD1 (5 bases). The CDR3 runs to 14 residues. V gave up 4 bases and J gave up 8 bases, with 18 bases separating them. Germline CDR1 SGHNT, CDR2 YYREEE (reference sequence). CDR3 protein: CASSRQLGSGGYTF. The CDR3 DNA is TGTGCCAGCAGCCGACAGTTGGGGTCCGGCGGCTACACCTTC. Full variable domain (outside the CDR3, taken from reference TRBV5-4 and TRBJ1-2): ETGVTQSPTHLIKTRGQQVTLRCSSQSGHNTVSWYQQALGQGPQFIFQYYREEENGRGNFPPRFSGLQFPNYSSELNVNALELDDSALYLCASSRQLGSGGYTFGSGTRLTVV.

This clone occurred a few times. This chain uses TRBV6-6 with TRBJ1-2; TRBD1 aligns across 11 bases. V dropped 0 bases and J dropped 7; count of bases not matched to a gene: 1. CDR3 length equals 14 residues. Germline V gene data show CDR1 as MNHNY and CDR2 as SVGAGI (reference sequence). This CDR3 is CASSYSDRGPGYTF. The CDR3 nucleotides read TGTGCCAGCAGTTACTCGGACAGGGGGCCTGGCTACACCTTC.

The rearrangement uses TRBV19 and TRBJ1-5; 10 bases are shared with TRBD1. Per the germline V gene, CDR1 is LNHDA and CDR2 is SQIVND (reference sequence). The CDR3 extends over 19 amino acids. V trimming: 2 bases; J trimming: 0 bases; junction bases outside the gene matches: 10. The CDR3 DNA reads as TGTGCCAGTAGTATACCAAGCGGGACAGGGGCCTATAGCAATCAGCCCCAGCATTTT. Its translation: CASSIPSGTGAYSNQPQHF. The variable domain in full, completed from reference TRBV19 and TRBJ1-5, reads DGGITQSPKYLFRKEGQNVTLSCEQNLNHDAMYWYRQDPGQGLRLIYYSQIVNDFQKGDIAEGYSVSREKKESFPLTVTSAQKNPTAFYLCASSIPSGTGAYSNQPQHFGDGTRLSIL.

The chain recombines TRBV6-5 with TRBJ2-1, with 7 bases lining up with TRBD1. V gave up 5 bases and J gave up 8 bases; unmatched junction bases: 6. Germline V lookup: CDR1 MNHEY, CDR2 SVGAGI. This CDR3 is 13 amino acids long. Here the CDR3 reads CASSNPTGYEQFF. CDR3 in DNA: TGTGCCAGCAGTAACCCGACAGGGTATGAGCAGTTCTTC.

The V gene is TRBV29-1, the J gene TRBJ1-1; D unresolved. The CDR3 extends over 12 amino acids. Trimming removed 4 bases at V and 1 base at J, with 7 bases between. CDR1 SQVTM and CDR2 ANQGSEA come from the germline V gene. The CDR3 loop reads CSVALRNTEAFF. CDR3 coding DNA: TGCAGCGTTGCTCTGCGGAACACTGAAGCTTTCTTT.

The chain couples TRBV30 to TRBJ1-1; D is undetermined. Germline V lookup: CDR1 GTSNPN, CDR2 SVGIG (reference sequence). Trimming left V 4 bases short and J 5 bases short, with 14 bases between. This CDR3 has 13 amino acids. In DNA form, the CDR3 reads TGTGCCTGGACCGCCCAGATCGGGACTGAAGCTTTCTTT. This translates into CAWTAQIGTEAFF.

V is TRBV5-1 and J is TRBJ1-2; TRBD1 might be the D (5 bases). V lost 4 bases and J 3 bases, leaving 22 bases between the germline ends. There are 17 residues in the CDR3. Per the germline V gene, CDR1 is SGHRS and CDR2 is YFSETQ. The CDR3 loop is CASSPRPDTLWDYGYTF. The CDR3 DNA sequence: TGCGCCAGCAGCCCACGACCGGACACCCTATGGGACTATGGCTACACCTTC.

This clone was counted once. This CDR3 reads CASRGTALYGYTF. In DNA form, the CDR3 reads TGTGCCAGCAGAGGGACAGCCCTCTATGGCTACACCTTC. The genes are TRBV3-1 (or the pseudogene TRBV3-2) and TRBJ1-2; 7 bases line up with TRBD1. The CDR3 runs 13 residues. The germline gives CDR1 LGHDT, CDR2 YNNKEL (reference sequence). The junction had 5 bases not matched to a gene; V was cut back by 6 bases and J by 4 bases.